This entry lists 10 T cell receptor beta chains sequenced from one sample in a study of blood T cells in healthy people across ages. PCR was performed a second time for about 7 to 11 cycles using a sample-barcoded 5' primer and a J-beta primer mix. Each CDR3 protein is one row after TCRdb ran MiXCR on the 5' RACE reads. This sample has 700,000 to 900,000 distinct CDR3 sequences; about 55% occur once, and the top ten carry approximately 40%. Input material: blood. These receptors were taken from a man aged 80 or over in good health.

The V call is TRBV7-2, the J call TRBJ2-3; 11 positions agree with TRBD2. J gave up 2 bases and V 4 bases, and 5 bases lay outside the gene matches. The CDR3 consists of 16 residues. Germline V gene data show CDR1 as SGHTA and CDR2 as FQGNSA. The CDR3 protein is CASSYSGGANTDTQYF. The CDR3 nucleotides are TGTGCCAGCAGCTATAGCGGGGGGGCCAACACAGATACGCAGTATTTT.

The V and J genes are TRBV30 and TRBJ2-4; D is ambiguous. V gave up 2 bases and J gave up 3 bases, with 11 bases separating them. The length of the CDR3 is 14 residues. Germline values: CDR1 GTSNPN, CDR2 SVGIG (reference sequence). This chain's CDR3 is CAWSPRQSKNIQYF. CDR3 DNA sequence: TGTGCCTGGAGTCCCCGGCAGAGCAAAAACATTCAGTACTTC.

The chain has TRBV29-1 and TRBJ2-5; TRBD1 agrees at 7 bases. This CDR3 has 12 amino acids. V lost 7 bases and J lost 3; bases outside the gene matches: 5. Germline V gene data show CDR1 as SQVTM and CDR2 as ANQGSEA. The CDR3 region is CSALTGEETQYF. CDR3 coding DNA: TGCAGCGCCCTTACAGGGGAAGAGACCCAGTACTTC.

V usage is TRBV25-1 and J usage is TRBJ2-4; TRBD1 matches 7 bases. The J call may be faulty, since TRBJ2-7 better matches the DNA end. This CDR3 has 13 amino acids. Per germline, CDR1 MGHDK and CDR2 SYGVNS. Written as DNA, the CDR3 is TGTGCCAGCAGTGCCTCGACAGGGAACGAGCAGTACTTC. This translates into CASSASTGNEQYF.

The V and J genes are TRBV20-1 and TRBJ2-7; D not resolved. Looked up from germline, CDR1 is DFQATT and CDR2 is SNEGSKA (reference sequence). This CDR3 is 11 amino acids long. Between the trimmed V and J ends, which lost 5 bases and 3 bases, there was a span of 8 bases. The CDR3, as DNA: TGCAGTGCTTCATGGGTCTACGAGCAGTACTTC. Encoded protein: CSASWVYEQYF.

The genes are TRBV10-3 and TRBJ1-2; D unclear. CDR3 length: 13 amino acids. The germline V gene encodes CDR1 ENHRY and CDR2 SYGVKD. The V end lost 7 bases, the J end lost 3 bases, and 12 bases lay between the germline ends. DNA for the CDR3: TGTGCCATCACTGGTGGCGGGCACTATGGCTACACCTTC. Amino acids: CAITGGGHYGYTF.

This clonotype has just a few counts. CDR3 region: CASSLGGALAGAPSYNEQFF. CDR3 sequence (DNA): TGTGCCAGCAGCCTGGGGGGGGCCCTAGCGGGAGCCCCCTCCTACAATGAGCAGTTCTTC. The chain uses TRBV14 and TRBJ2-1, with 10 bases aligning to TRBD2. The CDR3 extends over 20 amino acids. CDR1 is SGHDN and CDR2 is FVKESK in the germline V gene. Trimming took 4 bases from V and 0 from J; bases not matched to a gene: 15.

In this sample, this clonotype turned up once. The V gene is TRBV5-1, the J gene TRBJ2-4; TRBD2 matches at 10 bases. With the DNA end fitting TRBJ2-7 better, the J assignment may be wrong. Germline assignment: CDR1 SGHRS and CDR2 YFSETQ. The CDR3 loop spans 15 amino acids. The CDR3 nucleotides read TGCGCCAGCAGCTTGGTACTAGCGGGACCTTACGAGCAGTACTTC. It is translated as CASSLVLAGPYEQYF.

The chain has TRBV3-1 and TRBJ1-2; TRBD1 is a possible D gene (5 bases). The V end was cut by 4 bases, the J end by 7 bases, with 10 bases between. From germline, CDR1 is LGHDT and CDR2 YNNKEL (reference sequence). CDR3 length: 12 amino acids. The CDR3 DNA reads TGTGCCAGCAGCCCAGCAGGGAGTGGCTACACCTTC. Translating gives CASSPAGSGYTF.

This clonotype turned up a few times. J is TRBJ2-5 and V is TRBV10-3, with 9 bases aligning to TRBD2. The germline V gene has CDR1 ENHRY and CDR2 SYGVKD. This CDR3 is built from 15 residues. Trimming cost V 4 bases and J 3 bases; bases outside gene matches: 6. DNA of the CDR3: TGTGCCATCAGTGTTAGCGGGAGTGTCGAAGAGACCCAGTACTTC. Its translation: CAISVSGSVEETQYF.